These 28 T cell receptor beta chains were all obtained from the same sample, sequenced in a study of cytomegalovirus exposure and HLA in healthy donors. The PCR ran on 60 Vbeta and 13 Jbeta primers. TCRdb keeps only in-frame clones here, not all; method: immunoSEQ multiplex PCR. The sample contains 90,000 to 120,000 clones, around 80% of which appear only once. Sequenced material: PBMCs. The receptors come from a young man in good health and CMV-seropositive.

This clone has more than one count but fewer than ten. The chain carries TRBV7-8 and TRBJ2-7; D remains unclear. This CDR3 is built from 11 residues. V shed 8 bases and J shed 4 bases, with 9 bases lying between them. Germline lookup yields CDR1 SGHVS and CDR2 FQNEAQ. The CDR3 DNA sequence: TGTGCCAGCCAATCACGGTACGAGCAGTACTTC. Its translation is CASQSRYEQYF.

The chain recombines TRBV7-9 with TRBJ2-1; the D is unclear. The germline V gene encodes CDR1 SEHNR and CDR2 FQNEAQ (reference sequence). The V end lost 8 bases, the J end lost 6 bases, and 17 bases lay between the germline ends. The CDR3 is made up of 14 amino acids. The CDR3 spells CASRPAVVINEQFF. For the CDR3, the DNA is TGTGCCAGCCGGCCTGCGGTTGTAATCAATGAGCAGTTCTTC.

The chain couples TRBV5-1 to TRBJ2-3; the D gene is possibly TRBD1 (6 bases). Trimming took 3 bases from V and 6 from J, leaving 14 bases between them. Germline V gene lookup returns CDR1 SGHRS and CDR2 YFSETQ. The CDR3 runs to 14 residues. DNA of the CDR3: TGCGCCAGCAGCTCATCAGGGGTATCGGATACGCAGTATTTT. Translated: CASSSSGVSDTQYF.

V usage is TRBV6-1 and J usage is TRBJ1-2; the D gene is possibly TRBD1 (6 bases). Trimming pared 0 bases from V and 4 bases from J, leaving 9 bases between. There are 14 residues in the CDR3. CDR1 is MNHNS and CDR2 is SASEGT in the germline V gene. CDR3 amino acids: CASSEARTAYGYTF. CDR3 bases: TGTGCCAGCAGTGAAGCCCGGACAGCCTATGGCTACACCTTC.

The chain couples TRBV6-5 to TRBJ2-7; TRBD2 is a possible D gene (6 bases). Trimming shortened V by 0 bases and J by 9 bases, and 12 bases separated the two germline ends. The CDR3 covers 13 residues. Germline V lookup: CDR1 MNHEY, CDR2 SVGAGI. The CDR3: CASSYSSSGLQYF. The CDR3 region has the DNA TGTGCCAGCAGTTACTCGAGCTCGGGACTGCAGTACTTC.

This chain links TRBV7-6 with TRBJ1-5, with D perhaps matching TRBD1 (6 bases). Germline-derived CDR1 and CDR2 are SGHVS and FNYEAQ. This CDR3 is 12 amino acids long. V was clipped by 4 bases and J by 5 bases, with 6 bases between them. For the CDR3, the DNA is TGTGCCAGCAGCTCAGGGGATCAGCCCCAGCATTTT. It is translated as CASSSGDQPQHF.

The chain joins TRBV9 to TRBJ2-3; 8 nucleotides align to TRBD2. Germline trimming cut 0 bases from V and 5 bases from J; bases unmatched to any gene: 5. The V gene's germline CDR1 is SGDLS and CDR2 YYNGEE. The CDR3 has 15 residues. CDR3 sequence (DNA): TGTGCCAGCAGCGTAGAAAGCGGGGGAAGAGATACGCAGTATTTT. This translates into CASSVESGGRDTQYF.

The rearrangement links TRBV11-2 to TRBJ1-2; unclear D gene. The CDR3 covers 16 residues. Trimming took 1 base from V and 4 from J, leaving 16 bases between them. Germline CDR1 reads SGHAT; CDR2 reads FQNNGV. Here the CDR3 reads CASSLAHTFDGYGYTF. The CDR3 DNA follows: TGTGCCAGCAGCTTAGCTCACACCTTTGATGGCTATGGCTACACCTTC. Filled out from reference TRBV11-2 and TRBJ1-2, the complete variable domain reads EAGVAQSPRYKIIEKRQSVAFWCNPISGHATLYWYQQILGQGPKLLIQFQNNGVVDDSQLPKDRFSAERLKGVDSTLKIQPAKLEDSAVYLCASSLAHTFDGYGYTFGSGTRLTVV.

This clone was observed a handful of times. Other nucleotide sequences from this sample produce the same CDR3. The chain carries TRBV18 and TRBJ2-7; 7 nucleotides match TRBD1. Germline CDR1 is KGHSH and CDR2 is LQKENI. Germline trimming cut 3 bases from V and 2 bases from J; bases unmatched to any gene: 4. This CDR3 has 14 residues. CDR3 sequence (DNA): TGTGCCAGCTCACCTAGACAGGGAACCTACGAGCAGTACTTC. Its protein product is CASSPRQGTYEQYF.

J is TRBJ1-2 and V is TRBV6-1; D unresolved. Trimming took off 0 bases at V and 3 bases at J, with 17 bases between the two ends. The CDR3 consists of 17 residues. Germline V gene sequence: CDR1 MNHNS, CDR2 SASEGT. The CDR3 reads CASSEALREGRHYGYTF. The CDR3 region has the DNA TGTGCCAGCAGTGAAGCGCTTCGGGAAGGGAGGCACTATGGCTACACCTTC.

The genes are TRBV29-1 and TRBJ1-1; perhaps TRBD1 as D (5 bases). The CDR3 consists of 13 residues. Germline values: CDR1 SQVTM, CDR2 ANQGSEA. Trimming took off 6 bases at V and 0 bases at J, with 11 bases between the two ends. The CDR3 bases are TGCAGCGTCCACGGACATTTGAACACTGAAGCTTTCTTT. Translation: CSVHGHLNTEAFF.

This clone was counted a few times. V usage is TRBV18 and J usage is TRBJ2-1; 8 bases match TRBD2. Germline lookup yields CDR1 KGHSH and CDR2 LQKENI. This CDR3 is built from 15 residues. Unmatched junction bases numbered 13, after V lost 5 bases and J lost 10 bases. The CDR3 is CASSSRGGSREEQFF. CDR3 sequence (DNA): TGTGCCAGCTCATCACGGGGGGGGTCGCGAGAAGAGCAGTTCTTC.

As to this clone: Compared with germline, one end of the junction differs, possibly owing to a read error. The chain joins TRBV7-9 to TRBJ1-5; unclear D gene. The germline V gene has CDR1 SEHNR and CDR2 FQNEAQ (reference sequence). CDR3 length: 14 amino acids. The CDR3 loop reads CSSSLVGGYQPQHF. The CDR3 DNA follows: TGTTCCAGCAGCTTAGTCGGCGGGTATCAGCCCCAGCATTTT.

The chain couples TRBV7-7 to TRBJ2-5, with TRBD2 identical over 9 bases. V dropped 3 bases and J dropped 0; count of bases not matched to a gene: 2. Germline-derived CDR1 and CDR2 are SSHAT and FNYEAQ (reference sequence). This CDR3 contains 15 residues. CDR3 sequence: CASSLGGGDQETQYF. CDR3 coding DNA: TGTGCCAGCAGCTTGGGCGGGGGGGACCAAGAGACCCAGTACTTC.

The chain recombines TRBV10-1 with TRBJ2-2; TRBD1 agrees at 7 bases. Germline CDR1 reads WNHNN; CDR2 reads SYGVQD (reference sequence). The CDR3 covers 14 residues. V shed 5 bases and J 4 bases; nucleotides not matched to a gene: 4. Written as DNA, the CDR3 is TGCGCCAGCAGTACCACAGGGGTCACCGGGGAGCTGTTTTTT. It specifies CASSTTGVTGELFF.

The chain recombines TRBV5-4 with TRBJ1-2; 9 bases are shared with TRBD1. The V gene end was trimmed by 3 bases and the J gene end by 3 bases; junction bases not matched to a gene: 6. In germline, CDR1 is SGHNT, CDR2 YYREEE (reference sequence). The CDR3 contains 15 residues. The CDR3 is CASSWIQGAYYGYTF. The CDR3 coding sequence is TGTGCCAGCAGCTGGATACAGGGGGCTTACTATGGCTACACCTTC.

The V and J genes are TRBV6-5 and TRBJ1-6; D gene unclear. CDR3 size: 13 residues. Germline CDR1 and CDR2: MNHEY and SVGAGI. Trimming left V 2 bases short and J 8 bases short, with 7 bases between. The CDR3 loop is CASSYGRYSPLHF. CDR3 DNA: TGTGCCAGCAGTTACGGCAGGTATTCACCCCTCCACTTT.

The rearrangement joins TRBV7-9 to TRBJ1-1; D gene uncertain. The CDR3 is made up of 11 amino acids. The germline V gene has CDR1 SEHNR and CDR2 FQNEAQ (reference sequence). Trimming cost V 4 bases and J 5 bases, with 5 bases left between them. This CDR3 reads CASSSVTEAFF. CDR3 bases: TGTGCCAGCAGCTCAGTTACTGAAGCTTTCTTT.

The chain is built from TRBV7-9 and TRBJ1-1; possible D gene TRBD1, 5 bases. The CDR3 is 13 residues long. Germline-derived CDR1 and CDR2 are SEHNR and FQNEAQ (reference sequence). Trimming took off 2 bases at V and 1 base at J, with 5 bases between the two ends. This CDR3 is CASSLQGNTEAFF. As DNA, the CDR3 is TGTGCCAGCAGCTTACAGGGGAACACTGAAGCTTTCTTT. The whole variable domain, filled in from reference TRBV7-9 and TRBJ1-1, reads DTGVSQNPRHKITKRGQNVTFRCDPISEHNRLYWYRQTLGQGPEFLTYFQNEAQLEKSRLLSDRFSAERPKGSFSTLEIQRTEQGDSAMYLCASSLQGNTEAFFGQGTRLTVV.

This chain uses TRBV7-2 with TRBJ1-4; D is perhaps TRBD1 (6 bases). The CDR3 extends over 16 amino acids. From germline, CDR1 is SGHTA and CDR2 FQGNSA. Trimming stripped 2 bases from V and 4 bases from J, with 14 bases between. As DNA, the CDR3 is TGTGCCAGCAGCTTACTCGGTGCAGGGGATAATGAAAAACTGTTTTTT. This gives the protein CASSLLGAGDNEKLFF.

The rearrangement uses TRBV7-9 and TRBJ2-1; D is perhaps TRBD2 (5 bases). Per germline, CDR1 SEHNR and CDR2 FQNEAQ (reference sequence). The germline V and J ends were trimmed by 5 bases and 3 bases, with 14 bases remaining between them. CDR3 length: 15 residues. The CDR3 spells CASSLTVSGYNEQFF. The CDR3 nucleotides read TGTGCCAGCAGCCTTACGGTCAGCGGCTACAATGAGCAGTTCTTC.

CDR3 protein: CASSAGLRNEQFF. The CDR3 DNA is TGTGCCAGCAGCGCGGGACTGCGCAATGAGCAGTTCTTC. The chain uses TRBV7-3 and TRBJ2-1; possible D gene TRBD2, 6 bases. This CDR3 has 13 residues. V lost 5 bases, J lost 6 bases, and 11 bases lay in between. CDR1 SGHTA and CDR2 FQGTGA come from the germline V gene.

This clone was recorded once. V usage is TRBV6-1 and J usage is TRBJ2-1; 11 bases are a match to TRBD2. The V and J ends lost 1 base and 10 bases, in that order; junction bases with no gene match: 3. This CDR3 region has 14 residues. CDR1 MNHNS and CDR2 SASEGT come from the germline V gene. This CDR3 is CASSEGLAGREQFF. In DNA, the CDR3 is TGTGCCAGCAGTGAAGGACTAGCGGGGCGGGAGCAGTTCTTC.

This chain joins TRBV6-5 and TRBJ1-1; D may be TRBD1 (6 bases). The ends were cut back, 2 bases at V and 4 bases at J, with 17 bases in the middle. Per germline, CDR1 MNHEY and CDR2 SVGAGI. This CDR3 spans 16 amino acids. CDR3 sequence reads: CASSYEGVTWGTEAFF. In nucleotides, the CDR3 is TGTGCCAGCAGTTACGAGGGGGTGACTTGGGGCACTGAAGCTTTCTTT.

V is TRBV18 and J is TRBJ1-1; possible D gene TRBD1, 5 bases. Deletions cut 0 bases from V and 6 bases from J, with 8 bases between. Germline loops: CDR1 KGHSH, CDR2 LQKENI. There are 13 residues in the CDR3. This chain's CDR3 is CASSPPSGSEAFF. The DNA for the CDR3 is TGTGCCAGCTCACCACCCTCAGGGTCTGAAGCTTTCTTT.

This chain connects TRBV5-1 to TRBJ2-2; D might be TRBD1 (6 bases). Germline CDR1 and CDR2: SGHRS and YFSETQ. Trimming cost V 0 bases and J 0 bases, with 6 bases left between them. There are 15 residues in the CDR3. The CDR3 DNA follows: TGCGCCAGCAGCTTGGACAGGGCGAACACCGGGGAGCTGTTTTTT. This encodes CASSLDRANTGELFF.

The rearrangement links TRBV19 to TRBJ2-1; 9 nucleotides agree with TRBD1. CDR1 is LNHDA, CDR2 SQIVND, per germline (reference sequence). The V and J ends lost 7 bases and 1 base, in that order; junction bases with no gene match: 8. This CDR3 region has 16 residues. In nucleotides, the CDR3 is TGTGCCAGTACTCAACAGGGGGCTGGGTCCTACAATGAGCAGTTCTTC. It translates to CASTQQGAGSYNEQFF.

V and J are TRBV5-1 and TRBJ2-3; no definite D call. Germline assignment: CDR1 SGHRS and CDR2 YFSETQ. The CDR3 is 15 amino acids. Trimming pared 0 bases from V and 5 bases from J, leaving 13 bases between. As DNA, the CDR3 is TGCGCCAGCAGCTTGGAGGCTAGTTTCATAGATACGCAGTATTTT. Its translation: CASSLEASFIDTQYF. Drawing the rest from reference TRBV5-1 and TRBJ2-3, the complete variable domain is KAGVTQTPRYLIKTRGQQVTLSCSPISGHRSVSWYQQTPGQGLQFLFEYFSETQRNKGNFPGRFSGRQFSNSRSEMNVSTLELGDSALYLCASSLEASFIDTQYFGPGTRLTVL.